The 7 T cell receptor beta chains listed next were all sequenced from one sample in a study of PD-L1 blockade in urothelial cancer (dated by TCRdb to 2017 to 2019). The library was obtained by the immunoSEQ multiplex PCR assay. The clones in this table, taken by TCRdb from immuneACCESS, are in-frame only. Not every clone is retained; where verified, under half of the shortfall comes from an unresolved V gene, and the cause of the rest is unknown. The table for this sample lists approximately 70,000 clones; roughly 89% of them were counted only once. The top ten clones comprise around 3.3% of the sample. This specimen consisted of PBMCs, obtained around atezolizumab (anti-PD-L1) treatment. The receptors stem from a man in his 60s with urothelial cancer.

V is TRBV5-4 and J is TRBJ2-4; maybe TRBD1 (6 bases). The CDR3 length is 16 residues. Germline CDR1 and CDR2: SGHNT and YYREEE (reference sequence). The V gene lost 0 bases and the J gene lost 2 bases, with 12 bases spanning the gap. CDR3 protein: CASSLGGPTSKNIQYF. As DNA, the CDR3 is TGTGCCAGCAGCTTGGGGGGGCCCACTTCCAAAAACATTCAGTACTTC.

V gene TRBV5-8 combines with J gene TRBJ2-1, with 12 bases identical to TRBD2. This CDR3 comprises 16 residues. The V segment lost 1 base and the J segment 3 bases; nucleotides outside the gene matches: 2. The V gene's germline CDR1 is SGHTS and CDR2 YDEGEE. Here the CDR3 DNA reads TGTGCCAGCAGCTTGCAACTAGCGGGGGGCTACAATGAGCAGTTCTTC. Translation gives CASSLQLAGGYNEQFF.

This chain connects TRBV6-5 to TRBJ2-3; 7 nucleotides agree with TRBD1. Per the germline V gene, CDR1 is MNHEY and CDR2 is SVGAGI. The CDR3 extends over 15 amino acids. Unmatched junction bases numbered 7, after V lost 5 bases and J lost 2 bases. CDR3 sequence: CASSNRDSTTDTQYF. CDR3 coding DNA: TGTGCCAGCAGTAACCGGGACAGCACCACAGATACGCAGTATTTT.

The rearrangement uses TRBV28 and TRBJ1-2; TRBD1 might be the D (5 bases). Germline loops: CDR1 MDHEN, CDR2 SYDVKM. CDR3 size: 13 residues. The ends were cut back, 5 bases at V and 0 bases at J, with 7 bases in the middle. CDR3 bases: TGTGCCAGCAGTCCGACAGCTAACTATGGCTACACCTTC. Residues: CASSPTANYGYTF.

The V call is TRBV30, the J call TRBJ2-3, with 7 bases fitting TRBD1. The ends lost 0 bases at V and 5 bases at J; junction bases unmatched: 8. Germline values: CDR1 GTSNPN, CDR2 SVGIG (reference sequence). CDR3 length: 15 amino acids. The CDR3 here is CAWSVGSGGGDTQYF. The CDR3 nucleotides are TGTGCCTGGAGTGTCGGCTCAGGGGGTGGAGATACGCAGTATTTT.

The gene calls are TRBV27 and TRBJ1-1; D gene unclear. Between the trimmed V and J ends, which lost 6 bases and 1 base, there was a span of 12 bases. CDR1 is MNHEY, CDR2 SMNVEV, per germline (reference sequence). The CDR3 is made up of 14 amino acids. The CDR3 reads CASSLDWQNTEAFF. CDR3 nucleotide sequence: TGTGCCAGCAGCCTGGACTGGCAGAACACTGAAGCTTTCTTT.

For the CDR3, the DNA is TGTGCCAGCAGTTTGGGGGGAGTCACTGAAGCTTTCTTT. The encoded protein is CASSLGGVTEAFF. J is TRBJ1-1 and V is TRBV27, with D possibly matching TRBD1 (5 bases). V lost 3 bases and J lost 4, with 9 bases in between. The CDR3 runs to 13 residues. CDR1 and CDR2 (germline): MNHEY, SMNVEV (reference sequence).